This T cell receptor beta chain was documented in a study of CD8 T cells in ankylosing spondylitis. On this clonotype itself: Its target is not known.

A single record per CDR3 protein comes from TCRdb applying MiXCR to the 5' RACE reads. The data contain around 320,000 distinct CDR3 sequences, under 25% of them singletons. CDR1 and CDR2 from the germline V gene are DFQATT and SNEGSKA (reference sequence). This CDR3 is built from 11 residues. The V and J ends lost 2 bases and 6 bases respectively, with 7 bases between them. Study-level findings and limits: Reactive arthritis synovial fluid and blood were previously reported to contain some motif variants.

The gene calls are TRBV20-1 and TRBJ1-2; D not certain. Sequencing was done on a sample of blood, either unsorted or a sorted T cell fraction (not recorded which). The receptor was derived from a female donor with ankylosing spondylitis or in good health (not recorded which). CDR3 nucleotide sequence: TGCAGTGCTAGACAGTTACATGGCTACACCTTC. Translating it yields CSARQLHGYTF.